This TCR beta chain was captured by sequencing in a study of cytomegalovirus exposure and HLA in healthy donors (dated by TCRdb to the late 2010s). Regarding the complete study: An earlier analysis of some 600 of the donors reported 250 to 300 Gb of sequence data and 117 million unique TCR beta sequences obtained from 180 million or so T cells. An early release that covered around 590 HLA-typed donors contained 250 to 350 gigabases of sequencing data and 85 million to 100 million unique TCR sequences. The study aimed to test whether signatures of past pathogen exposure could be identified by cataloging public T cell receptors. In addition to the first cohort of 666 subjects, a separate validation cohort of around 110 different subjects was used. Donor age, sex, ethnicity and CMV serostatus were collected together with the repertoire data. The study used immunosequencing to profile the T cell repertoires of more than 650 subjects and linked those repertoires to cytomegalovirus serostatus. The number of donors typed differed by locus, with about 620-630 for A, B, C, DRB1 and DQB1, 522 for DQA1, under 610 for DPA1, and 450 to 480 for DPB1. Among the approximately 400 genotyped donors, about 83% belonged to the genetic ancestry cluster associated with self-reported Caucasian donors. In a later genetic analysis, genome-wide SNP genotypes for 398 of the 666 donors were used, and that subset was treated as a discovery cohort. An earlier analysis of 500 to 750 of the donors applied high-throughput TCR beta sequencing to assess whether each TCR beta V gene segment acted as functional or pseudogenic. Every discovery cohort repertoire had been produced on one sequencing platform. Class I and class II HLA loci were covered by the typing at four-digit resolution. Rather than using new phenotypic data, the later analysis identified candidate immune exposures from TCR beta sequences and from how often those sequences occurred across donors. Because of strong linkage in the cohort, four to six DR-DQ haplotypes were treated as single units for association and clustering. A later analysis re-examined previously published TCR beta repertoires from just over 650 donors and added high-resolution HLA genotyping to investigate patterns of TCR occurrence. On average, roughly 250,000 unique TCR beta nucleotide sequences were sequenced per donor among 398 genotyped donors of the cohort, with roughly 18% of those sequences being non-productive. High-throughput TCR immunosequencing, statistical association of individual TCRs with disease status, and machine learning were combined to predict cytomegalovirus infection status.

Receptor libraries were prepared by the immunoSEQ multiplex PCR assay. A mixture of 60 forward primers for TCR Vbeta segments and 13 reverse primers for TCR Jbeta segments was used in the multiplex PCR. The CDR3 region of rearranged TCR beta genes was amplified from genomic DNA with a multiplex PCR assay. The Illumina HiSeq System was used to sequence the amplified TCR beta libraries as 87-base-pair reads. In the source study's methods: A later analysis counted about 80 million unique TCR beta chains across the 650 to 700 repertoires, and around 9.9 million of these chains were shared by at least two donors. Raw reads were error-corrected and collapsed into unique sequences by a nearest-neighbor algorithm in which closely related sequences were merged to remove PCR and sequencing errors. To assign V, D and J gene segments, CDR3 sequences were aligned to IMGT reference sequences. For a sequence to be retained, at least a six-nucleotide match to both a V gene segment and a J gene segment was required. Rearrangements were called productive when the CDR3 lacked stop codons and stayed in frame with V and J; all others were non-productive. Following IMGT convention, CDR3 was defined as the stretch from the second conserved V-encoded cysteine up to the conserved J-encoded phenylalanine. The earlier analysis of about 610 of the donors excluded any sequence lacking an unambiguous match to a single V gene segment. In an earlier analysis of some 590 of the donors, a V segment was called functional when productive rearrangements were above 56.7%, and segregating when the standard deviation between donors exceeded 5%. To diagnose cytomegalovirus status from the catalog of TCR beta chain sequences, a statistical classification framework was built. V and J gene assignment, in a later analysis, came from comparing TCR nucleotide sequences with IMGT/GENE-DB human TR gene sequences. The TCRdist pipeline was used in a later analysis to assign CDR3 sequences and most-parsimonious VDJ recombination scenarios. In a later analysis, each TCR beta chain was defined by its CDR3 amino acid sequence together with its V-gene family, and reads lacking a unique V-gene family were excluded. A later analysis removed over 500 highly shared, low-generation-probability nucleotide sequences to deal with suspected cross-contamination and a sequencing artifact. In a later analysis, a clonal expansion index was calculated for each public chain from normalized within-repertoire ranks of inferred template counts. In a later analysis, generation probabilities were computed using a VDJ recombination model fitted to out-of-frame rearrangements, and the results were checked against IGoR. Hypergeometric tests were used in a later analysis to score TCR-TCR, TCR-HLA and TCR-CMV co-occurrence, with a repertoire-size bias correction applied to the TCR pairs. In a later analysis, false discovery rates were estimated by permuting HLA or CMV assignments 20 times. A later analysis grouped co-occurring TCRs with DBSCAN, adding TCRdist sequence similarity when clustering within HLA-allele-positive subsets. For co-occurrence clustering, repertoires with fewer than 30,000 or more than 120,000 public chains were excluded, along with five repertoires with anomalous nucleotide sharing. Entries here come from immuneACCESS through TCRdb and include only in-frame sequences with V and J called. Some clones fail to appear in such tables; in the studies checked, an unresolved V gene covers under half of the shortfall, and the cause of the remainder is unknown. D and trimming were read from the DNA, whereas the V and J calls and clone size are those reported in that table. The sample table contains about 220,000 clones; only one count was recorded for more than 65% of them. The ten largest clonotypes hold 1.8% of the sample.

The cohort comprised fewer than 750 healthy bone marrow donors. All cohort members were sampled while nominally healthy, although unrecorded immune exposures were likely present. The donor was CMV seronegative and was included in the group of about 350 seronegative cohort members. A peripheral blood sample was collected from each donor, and TCR beta sequencing was performed on peripheral blood mononuclear cells. Genomic DNA was extracted from the blood cell samples with the Qiagen DNeasy Blood Extraction Kit. Results and caveats for the whole study, not just this receptor: In a later analysis, HLA-associated TCR beta chains showed more clonal expansion and lower generation probabilities than non-associated chains that were equally common. In a later analysis, the rate of TCR association differed among HLA loci, with DRB1 alleles having the most associated TCRs and HLA-C alleles having the fewest. Roughly uniform sequencing depth across donors was assumed in presence/absence analyses, although this assumption may not hold. HLA typing was unavailable for some donors at each locus, so association tests used only the typed subset. According to a later analysis, parvovirus B19, influenza, CMV and Epstein-Barr virus appeared linked to several top co-occurrence clusters. It was suggested by the authors that the approach could potentially be generalized to other disease states and immunological phenotypes. An earlier analysis of approximately 540 of the donors showed that most TCR beta V segments appeared in productive rearrangements either about 87% or about 30% of the time, which broadly matched IMGT annotations. The earlier analysis of around 600 of the donors excluded approximately 17 rarely observed V segments, including chromosome 9 orphons, because counts were too low. A later analysis found that most CMV-associated TCR beta chains appeared HLA-restricted, with HLA associations seemingly driven largely by CMV exposure. In this cohort, only TCR beta chains were sequenced, and detectable features were limited by the absence of alpha or paired-chain data. When HLA alleles, especially DR and DQ, strongly co-occurred, TCR associations were difficult to assign to individual alleles. Because the 87-base-pair reads could not distinguish some IMGT-functional V segments, including TRBV6-2 and TRBV6-3, those segments were excluded. CMV serostatus was the only immune exposure information available for the cohort. At a false discovery rate of 0.05, a later analysis linked around 17,000 TCR beta sequences to specific HLA alleles. A cluster of highly shared sequence variants was judged likely to be a technical artifact of the sequencing pipeline. The study gave a list of 150 to 200 TCR beta chains associated with cytomegalovirus. A further reported finding was that TCR beta sequences accurately predicted the HLA-A and HLA-B alleles for most subjects in the first cohort. The classifier was reported to diagnose cytomegalovirus status with high specificity and sensitivity in both the original and validation cohorts. A few of the identified cytomegalovirus-associated TCR beta chains were confirmed in vitro to be specific for cytomegalovirus antigens. V-gene and J-gene trimming of TCR beta chains was associated with a missense DCLRE1C variant in a later genetic analysis, and the association was replicated in an independent cohort. Correlated functional status among segregating V segments might reflect linkage disequilibrium, but an unknown experimental factor could not be ruled out. Across donors, most TCR sequences were observed very rarely, whereas some public TCRs were present in many individuals. In a later genetic analysis, fewer N-insertions in productive TCRs were reported among donors in an Asian-associated ancestry cluster than the approximately 670-donor mean.

As regards this clone: What this receptor recognizes is not known. No base-level quality is on record; no much larger clone is a single base apart.

From V the trimming removes 1 base and from J it removes 3 bases, while the gene matches leave 20 bases of the junction unaccounted for. CDR1 LGHNA and CDR2 YNFKEQ were looked up in the germline V gene. From cysteine to phenylalanine, the CDR3 is 21 amino acids long. The retained sequence is limited to the CDR3, 63 bases, with the frame set at the first base. This TCR derives from a woman in her twenties or thirties in good health and CMV-seronegative. The chain is assembled from TRBV4-2 and TRBJ2-7; TRBD2 aligns with 11 central bases. Sequences were obtained from PBMCs. The DNA is as follows: TGTGCCAGCAGCCAAGCCAAAACCCCGGGACTAGCGGCCTCGCGTTTCTACGAGCAGTACTTC. Its amino acids are CASSQAKTPGLAASRFYEQYF.